The entry that follows covers one TCR beta chain sequence. The length of the CDR3 is 14 residues. The V end was cut by 0 bases, the J end by 4 bases, with 9 bases between. Germline values: CDR1 LGHDT, CDR2 YNNKEL (reference sequence). This entry is derived from a study of blood T cell repertoires in COVID-19. Study overall: Sources were T cells, B-cell-depleted T cells, or PBMCs; the material itself was cDNA or gDNA.

The repertoire was sequenced with immunoSEQ multiplex PCR; TCRdb's copy has only in-frame clones and lacks some. The data show some 490,000 clones, around nine tenths seen once. The cohort comprised adults aged 18 to 89 years residing in about two dozen US areas. Cohorts were based on clinical histories the participants reported. The sequenced sample was PBMCs or T cells enriched from blood (not recorded which). The chain links TRBV3-1 (or the pseudogene TRBV3-2) to TRBJ1-2; D uncertain. This clonotype was obtained from a woman aged 55-69 years who had recovered from COVID-19. As DNA, the CDR3 is TGTGCCAGCAGCCAAGACGCAGTTCTCTATGGCTACACCTTC. It translates to CASSQDAVLYGYTF.